The present entry profiles one T cell receptor (beta chain) with its context. This record belongs to a study of T cell changes during pregnancy in multiple sclerosis. Germline assignment: CDR1 SGHNT and CDR2 YYREEE (reference sequence). V shed 2 bases and J 2 bases; nucleotides not matched to a gene: 18. The CDR3 length is 20 residues. TCRdb's table, derived via immunoSEQ multiplex PCR, lists solely in-frame clones and lacks some. The sample carries 30,000 to 40,000 clones, around 90% recorded once. The origin of this receptor is a female donor with multiple sclerosis, enrolled in a pregnancy study. Source: CD4+ T cells from peripheral blood mononuclear cells, taken before pregnancy. The rearrangement joins TRBV5-4 to TRBJ2-3, with 9 bases fitting TRBD1. In DNA form, the CDR3 reads TGTGCCAGCAGCTTTGGGGCCAAAATTGGGGACAGGGTACTCACAGATACGCAGTATTTT. It encodes CASSFGAKIGDRVLTDTQYF.